The T cell receptor (beta chain) under discussion was sequenced for a study of spatial heterogeneity in lung cancer. General study points: Tumors with more nonsynonymous mutations had more expanded intratumoral alpha and beta TCRs.

Stated time point: sample taken at primary tumor resection. J was trimmed by 5 bases and V by 3 bases; bases with no gene match: 5. Germline loops: CDR1 MDHEN, CDR2 SYDVKM. The CDR3 is 15 residues long. This clonotype is categorized as medium-sized (0.01 to 0.1%). The antigen remains undetermined. TCRdb ran MiXCR on the 5' RACE reads and lists one entry per CDR3 protein. This table holds about 3,700 distinct CDR3 sequences, 5% to 6% found once. The input for sequencing was lung tumor tissue, taken at surgery. The chain employs TRBV28 and TRBJ2-1; 9 bases fit TRBD1. The clonotype originates from a female donor with early-stage non-small cell lung cancer. CDR3 region: CASSFLGQGHNEQFF. DNA of the CDR3: TGTGCCAGCAGTTTTCTCGGACAGGGGCACAATGAGCAGTTCTTC.